Below, 9 T cell receptor beta chains from the same sample are listed, as sequenced in a study of T cell responses to AZD1222 COVID-19 vaccine. Assay: immunoSEQ multiplex PCR; the TCRdb copy retains only in-frame clones and omits some. The profile shows 95,000 to 150,000 clones, about 90% of them singletons. This sample comprised peripheral blood, obtained on day 0 of AZD1222 vaccination. The receptors here all came from an adult in good health.

V usage is TRBV20-1 and J usage is TRBJ1-5, with 10 bases identical to TRBD1. This CDR3 contains 14 residues. Germline loops: CDR1 DFQATT, CDR2 SNEGSKA (reference sequence). V lost 3 bases to trimming and J lost 7 bases; unmatched junction nucleotides: 6. CDR3 residues: CSASRGTGEQPQHF. The CDR3 DNA follows: TGCAGTGCTAGTAGGGGGACAGGGGAACAGCCCCAGCATTTT.

The chain is built from TRBV27 and TRBJ1-2; D gene unclear. Germline-derived CDR1 and CDR2 are MNHEY and SMNVEV (reference sequence). The CDR3 contains 15 residues. The V and J ends lost 4 bases and 2 bases respectively, with 14 bases between them. CDR3 protein: CASSSDPESNYGYTF. The CDR3, as DNA: TGTGCCAGCAGTTCCGATCCGGAATCCAACTATGGCTACACCTTC.

This clone was seen more than once but under ten times. Additional DNA sequences in this sample encode the identical CDR3. V usage is TRBV18 and J usage is TRBJ1-5; D unresolved. V was clipped by 6 bases and J by 4 bases, with 10 bases between them. CDR3 length equals 13 residues. CDR1 and CDR2 (germline): KGHSH, LQKENI. The DNA of the CDR3 is TGTGCCAGCTCCCCCGGGGAGAATCAGCCCCAGCATTTT. Translated, it gives CASSPGENQPQHF.

V usage is TRBV19 and J usage is TRBJ2-7, with D perhaps matching TRBD1 (6 bases). The CDR3 length is 14 residues. Trimming removed 5 bases from V and 1 base from J, with 12 bases in between. CDR1 and CDR2 (germline): LNHDA, SQIVND (reference sequence). The CDR3 protein is CASSPWTASYEQYF. The CDR3, as DNA: TGTGCCAGTAGTCCTTGGACAGCTTCCTACGAGCAGTACTTC.

This chain joins TRBV7-8 and TRBJ1-1; D might be TRBD1 (5 bases). Trimming cost V 6 bases and J 5 bases, with 19 bases left between them. The CDR3 contains 15 residues. Per the germline V gene, CDR1 is SGHVS and CDR2 is FQNEAQ. CDR3 in amino acids: CASRRPGTDLTEAFF. For the CDR3, the DNA is TGTGCCAGCAGGCGACCCGGGACGGATCTGACTGAAGCTTTCTTT.

V is TRBV27 and J is TRBJ1-6; 9 nucleotides match TRBD1. The CDR3 extends over 14 amino acids. Germline CDR1 reads MNHEY; CDR2 reads SMNVEV (reference sequence). V lost 4 bases, J lost 10 bases, and 5 bases stayed unmatched. In DNA, the CDR3 is TGTGCCAGCAGTTATCCAGGGACAGGGTCACCCCTCCACTTT. Translating gives CASSYPGTGSPLHF.

V gene TRBV20-1 combines with J gene TRBJ1-1, with D possibly matching TRBD1 (5 bases). The CDR3 is 11 amino acids. Germline V lookup: CDR1 DFQATT, CDR2 SNEGSKA (reference sequence). V lost 3 bases to trimming and J lost 4 bases, with 6 bases between them. The CDR3 DNA reads as TGCAGTGCTAGCAGGGCCACTGAAGCTTTCTTT. This translates into CSASRATEAFF.

This sequence joins TRBV2 and TRBJ1-1; 8 bases map to TRBD1. V lost 2 bases to trimming and J lost 2 bases; unmatched junction nucleotides: 16. This CDR3 has 19 residues. Germline V gene data show CDR1 as SNHLY and CDR2 as FYNNEI. In DNA, the CDR3 is TGTGCCAGCAGTGAAATCCGCCTCCGGGACAGGAACTACAACACTGAAGCTTTCTTT. It codes for CASSEIRLRDRNYNTEAFF.

The V call is TRBV5-8, the J call TRBJ1-3; 8 nucleotides align to TRBD1. Germline V lookup: CDR1 SGHTS, CDR2 YDEGEE. Losses at the gene ends were 4 bases for V and 6 bases for J; bases not matched to a gene: 12. The CDR3 contains 16 residues. The chain's CDR3 is CASSGFGQGGENTIYF. The CDR3 nucleotides read TGTGCCAGCAGCGGCTTCGGACAGGGTGGGGAAAACACCATATATTTT. The full variable domain, its missing parts supplied by reference TRBV5-8 and TRBJ1-3, is EAGVTQSPTHLIKTRGQQATLRCSPISGHTSVYWYQQALGLGLQFLLWYDEGEERNRGNFPPRFSGRQFPNYSSELNVNALELEDSALYLCASSGFGQGGENTIYFGEGSWLTVV.